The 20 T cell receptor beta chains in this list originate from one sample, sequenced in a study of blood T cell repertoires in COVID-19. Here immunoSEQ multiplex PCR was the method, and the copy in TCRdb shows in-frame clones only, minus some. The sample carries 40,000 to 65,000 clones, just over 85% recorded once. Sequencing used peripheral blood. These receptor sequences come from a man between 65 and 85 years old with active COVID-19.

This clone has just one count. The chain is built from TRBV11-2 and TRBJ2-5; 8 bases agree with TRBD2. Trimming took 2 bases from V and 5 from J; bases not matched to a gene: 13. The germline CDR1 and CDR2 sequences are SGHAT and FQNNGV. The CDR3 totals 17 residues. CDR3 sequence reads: CASSLRARRGGPETQYF. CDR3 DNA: TGTGCCAGCAGCTTAAGGGCTAGACGGGGGGGCCCGGAGACCCAGTACTTC.

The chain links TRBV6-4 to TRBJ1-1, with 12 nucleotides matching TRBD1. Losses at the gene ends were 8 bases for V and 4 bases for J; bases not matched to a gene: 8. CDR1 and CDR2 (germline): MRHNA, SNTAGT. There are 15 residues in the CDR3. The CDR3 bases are TGTGCCAGCTCCGGGACAGGGGGCGCGGGCACTGAAGCTTTCTTT. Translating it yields CASSGTGGAGTEAFF.

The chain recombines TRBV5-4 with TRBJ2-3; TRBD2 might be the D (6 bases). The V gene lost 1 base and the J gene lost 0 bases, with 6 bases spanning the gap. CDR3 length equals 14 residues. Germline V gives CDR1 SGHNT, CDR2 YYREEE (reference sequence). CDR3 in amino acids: CASSLLASTDTQYF. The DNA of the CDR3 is TGTGCCAGCAGCTTGCTAGCGAGCACAGATACGCAGTATTTT.

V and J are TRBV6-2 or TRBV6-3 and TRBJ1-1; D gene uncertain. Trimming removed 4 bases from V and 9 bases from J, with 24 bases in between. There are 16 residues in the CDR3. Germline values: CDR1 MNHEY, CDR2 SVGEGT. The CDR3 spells CASSSWRGSARLQAFF. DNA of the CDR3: TGTGCCAGCAGTTCCTGGCGGGGATCGGCCAGGCTCCAAGCTTTCTTT.

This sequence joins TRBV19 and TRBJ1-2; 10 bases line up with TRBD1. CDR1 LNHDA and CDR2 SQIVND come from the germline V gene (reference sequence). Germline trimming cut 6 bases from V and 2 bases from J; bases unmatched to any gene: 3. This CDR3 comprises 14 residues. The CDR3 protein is CASRRGQGNYGYTF. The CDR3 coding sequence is TGTGCCAGTAGGAGGGGACAGGGGAACTATGGCTACACCTTC.

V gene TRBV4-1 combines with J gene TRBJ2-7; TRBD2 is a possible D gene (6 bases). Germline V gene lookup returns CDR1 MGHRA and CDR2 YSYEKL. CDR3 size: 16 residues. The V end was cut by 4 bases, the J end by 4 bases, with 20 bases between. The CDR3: CASSRLPPGERYEQYF. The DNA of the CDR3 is TGCGCCAGCAGCCGCTTACCGCCGGGGGAGAGATACGAGCAGTACTTC.

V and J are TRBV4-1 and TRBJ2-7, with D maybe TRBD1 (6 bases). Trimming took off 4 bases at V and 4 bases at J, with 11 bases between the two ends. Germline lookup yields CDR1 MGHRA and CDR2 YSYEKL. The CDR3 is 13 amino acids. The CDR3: CASSPQQGYEQYF. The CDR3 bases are TGCGCCAGCAGCCCACAACAGGGTTACGAGCAGTACTTC.

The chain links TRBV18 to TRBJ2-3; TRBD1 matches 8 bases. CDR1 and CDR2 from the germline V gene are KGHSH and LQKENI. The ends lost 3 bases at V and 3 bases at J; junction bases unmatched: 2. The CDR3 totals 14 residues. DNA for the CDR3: TGTGCCAGCTCACCCCGGACAGGGACAGATACGCAGTATTTT. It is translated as CASSPRTGTDTQYF.

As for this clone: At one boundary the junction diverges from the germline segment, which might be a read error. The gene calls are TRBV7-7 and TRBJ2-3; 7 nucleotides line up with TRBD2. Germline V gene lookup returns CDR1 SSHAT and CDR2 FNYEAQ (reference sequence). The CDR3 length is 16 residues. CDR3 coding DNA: TGTGCTAGCAGCTCCCTCCCAGCGGGGTCTACAGATACGCAGTATTTT. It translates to CASSSLPAGSTDTQYF.

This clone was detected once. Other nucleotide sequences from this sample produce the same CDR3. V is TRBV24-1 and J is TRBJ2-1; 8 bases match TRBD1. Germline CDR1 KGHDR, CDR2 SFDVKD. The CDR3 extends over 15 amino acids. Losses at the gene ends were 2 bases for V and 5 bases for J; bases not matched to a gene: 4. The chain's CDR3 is CATSDSGQGNNEQFF. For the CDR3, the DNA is TGTGCCACCAGTGATTCAGGACAGGGAAACAATGAGCAGTTCTTC.

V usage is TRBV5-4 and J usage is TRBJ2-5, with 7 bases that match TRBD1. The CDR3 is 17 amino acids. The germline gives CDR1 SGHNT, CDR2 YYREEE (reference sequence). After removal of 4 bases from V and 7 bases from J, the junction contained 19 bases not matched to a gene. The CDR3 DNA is TGTGCCAGCAGCACATACAGGGGAATGGGGTCCAAGACGACCCAGTACTTC. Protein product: CASSTYRGMGSKTTQYF. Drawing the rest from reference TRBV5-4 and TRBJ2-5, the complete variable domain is ETGVTQSPTHLIKTRGQQVTLRCSSQSGHNTVSWYQQALGQGPQFIFQYYREEENGRGNFPPRFSGLQFPNYSSELNVNALELDDSALYLCASSTYRGMGSKTTQYFGPGTRLLVL.

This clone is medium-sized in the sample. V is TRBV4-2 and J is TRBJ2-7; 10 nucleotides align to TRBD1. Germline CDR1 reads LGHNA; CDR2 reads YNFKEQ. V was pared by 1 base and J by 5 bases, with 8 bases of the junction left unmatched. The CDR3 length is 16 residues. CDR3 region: CASSQGGDRGADEQYF. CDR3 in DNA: TGTGCCAGCAGCCAAGGAGGGGACAGGGGTGCCGACGAGCAGTACTTC.

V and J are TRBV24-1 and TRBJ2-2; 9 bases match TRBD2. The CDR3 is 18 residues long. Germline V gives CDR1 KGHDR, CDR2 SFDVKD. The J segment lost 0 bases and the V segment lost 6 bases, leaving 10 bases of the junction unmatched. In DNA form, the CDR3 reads TGTGCCACCAGTAAGATGGGTAGCGGGGGAGCGAACACCGGGGAGCTGTTTTTT. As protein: CATSKMGSGGANTGELFF.

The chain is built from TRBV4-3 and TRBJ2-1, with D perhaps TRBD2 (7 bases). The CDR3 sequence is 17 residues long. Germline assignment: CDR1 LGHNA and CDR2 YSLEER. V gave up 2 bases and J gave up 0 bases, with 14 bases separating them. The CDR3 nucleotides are TGCGCCAGCAGCCAAAGAGGGGGGGGAAGCTCCTACAATGAGCAGTTCTTC. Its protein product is CASSQRGGGSSYNEQFF.

CDR3 sequence reads: CASSPRRRVNTEAFF. The CDR3 bases are TGTGCCAGCAGCCCCCGACGGAGGGTGAACACTGAAGCTTTCTTT. The chain has TRBV11-3 and TRBJ1-1; D is ambiguous. The CDR3 is 15 residues long. Trimming shortened V by 5 bases and J by 0 bases, and 13 bases separated the two germline ends. Germline CDR1 reads SGHNT; CDR2 reads YENEEA.

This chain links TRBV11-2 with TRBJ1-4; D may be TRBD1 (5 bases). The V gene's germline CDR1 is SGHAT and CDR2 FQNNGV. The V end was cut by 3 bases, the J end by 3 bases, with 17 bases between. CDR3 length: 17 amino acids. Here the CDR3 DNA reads TGTGCCAGCAGCTTCGAGACAGTCCCGGCTGCTAATGAAAAACTGTTTTTT. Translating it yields CASSFETVPAANEKLFF.

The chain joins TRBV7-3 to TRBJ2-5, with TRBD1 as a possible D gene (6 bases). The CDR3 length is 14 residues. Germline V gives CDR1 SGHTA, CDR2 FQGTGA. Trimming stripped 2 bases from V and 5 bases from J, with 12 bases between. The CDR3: CASSLGGSRETQYF. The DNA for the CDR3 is TGTGCCAGCAGCTTAGGGGGCAGTAGGGAGACCCAGTACTTC. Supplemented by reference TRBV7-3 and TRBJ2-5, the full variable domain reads GAGVSQTPSNKVTEKGKYVELRCDPISGHTALYWYRQSLGQGPEFLIYFQGTGAADDSGLPNDRFFAVRPEGSVSTLKIQRTERGDSAVYLCASSLGGSRETQYFGPGTRLLVL.

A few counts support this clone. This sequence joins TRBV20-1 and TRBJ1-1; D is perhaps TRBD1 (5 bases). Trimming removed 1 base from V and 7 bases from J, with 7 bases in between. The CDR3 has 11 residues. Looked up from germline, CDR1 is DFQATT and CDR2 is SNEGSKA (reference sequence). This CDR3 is CSARGQHEAFF. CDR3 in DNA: TGCAGTGCTAGAGGACAGCATGAAGCTTTCTTT.

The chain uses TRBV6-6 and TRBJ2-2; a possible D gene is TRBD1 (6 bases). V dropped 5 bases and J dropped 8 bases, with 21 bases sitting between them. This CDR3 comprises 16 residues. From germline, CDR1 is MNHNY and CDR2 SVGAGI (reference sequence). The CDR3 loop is CASSGVFGGGWGELFF. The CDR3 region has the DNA TGTGCCAGCAGTGGAGTCTTTGGGGGCGGATGGGGGGAGCTGTTTTTT.

CDR3 sequence: CASSEGERRPFF. In nucleotides, the CDR3 is TGTGCCAGCAGTGAAGGGGAACGGAGGCCTTTCTTT. The V and J genes are TRBV2 and TRBJ1-1, with D uncertain. The CDR3 spans 12 residues. With 1 base removed from V and 12 bases from J, the gap between germline ends came to 12 bases. Germline loops: CDR1 SNHLY, CDR2 FYNNEI.